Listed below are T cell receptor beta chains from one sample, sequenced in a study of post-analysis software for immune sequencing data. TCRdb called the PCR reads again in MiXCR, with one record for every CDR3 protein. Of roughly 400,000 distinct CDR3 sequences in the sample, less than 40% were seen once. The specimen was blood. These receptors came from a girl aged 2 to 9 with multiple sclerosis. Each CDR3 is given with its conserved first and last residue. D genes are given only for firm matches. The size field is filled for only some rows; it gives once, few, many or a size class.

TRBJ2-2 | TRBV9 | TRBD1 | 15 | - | TGTGCCAGCAGCTCTCGACAGGGTTACACCGGGGAGCTGTTTTTT | CASSSRQGYTGELFF
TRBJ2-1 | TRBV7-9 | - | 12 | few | TGTGCCAGCAGCTTAGGTGTTAATGAGCAGTTCTTC | CASSLGVNEQFF
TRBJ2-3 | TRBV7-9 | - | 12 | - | TGTGCCAGCAGCCGGTCGGGATACGCGCAGTATTTT | CASSRSGYAQYF
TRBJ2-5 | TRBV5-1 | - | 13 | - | TGCGCCAGCAGCTTGTCGGAGTGGGAGACCCAGTACTTC | CASSLSEWETQYF
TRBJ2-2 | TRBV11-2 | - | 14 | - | TGTGCCGGCAGCTTCCGCGCTGGGATCGGGGAGCTGTTTTTT | CAGSFRAGIGELFF
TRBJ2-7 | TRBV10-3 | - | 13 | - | TGTGCCATCAGTGTAGCTAGAGGGTACGAGCAGTACTTC | CAISVARGYEQYF
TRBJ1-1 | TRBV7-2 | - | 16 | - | TGTGCCAGCAGCTTAGCCGGGGGGGAACTCTTCACTGAAGCTTTCTTT | CASSLAGGELFTEAFF
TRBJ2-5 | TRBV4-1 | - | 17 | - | TGCGCCAGCAGCCAAGATCCCTTCAGGGGAAACCAAGAGACCCAGTACTTC | CASSQDPFRGNQETQYF
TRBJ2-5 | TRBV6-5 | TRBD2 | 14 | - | TGTGCCAGCAGATCTGGGGAGGGCGGGAAGACCCAGTACTTC | CASRSGEGGKTQYF
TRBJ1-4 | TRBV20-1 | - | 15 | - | TGCAGTGCTAGAGACAGGGACGTAGTTAGCGAAAAACTGTTTTTT | CSARDRDVVSEKLFF
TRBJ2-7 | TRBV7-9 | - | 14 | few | TGTGCCAGCAGCTTAGGGGGGGTTCGCTACGAGCAGTACTTC | CASSLGGVRYEQYF
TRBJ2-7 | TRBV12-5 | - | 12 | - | TGTGCTAGTGGTTTGACGGACTACGAGCAGTACTTC | CASGLTDYEQYF
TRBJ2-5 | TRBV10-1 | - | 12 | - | TGCGCCAGCAGTTGGCCAAAAGAGACCCAGTACTTC | CASSWPKETQYF
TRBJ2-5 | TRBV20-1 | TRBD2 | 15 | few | TGCAGTGCTAGAATCCTAGCGGGAGAGCAAGAGACCCAGTACTTC | CSARILAGEQETQYF
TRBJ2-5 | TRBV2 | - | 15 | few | TGTGCCAGCAGCCGTCTAACAGGGGACTCCGAGACCCAGTACTTC | CASSRLTGDSETQYF
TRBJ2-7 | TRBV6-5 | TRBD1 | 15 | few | TGTGCCAGCAGTTTGACAGGGGCTAACTCCTACGAGCAGTACTTC | CASSLTGANSYEQYF
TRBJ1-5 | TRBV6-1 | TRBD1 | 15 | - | TGTGCCAGCGCAGAGACAGGGTTGAGCAATCAGCCCCAGCATTTT | CASAETGLSNQPQHF
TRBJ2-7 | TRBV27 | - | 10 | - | TGTGGAGTGGGAGACTACGAGCAGTACTTC | CGVGDYEQYF
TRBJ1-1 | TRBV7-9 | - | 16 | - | TGTGCCAGCAGCTTAGCGGTAATCGGGGCGGACACTGAAGCTTTCTTT | CASSLAVIGADTEAFF
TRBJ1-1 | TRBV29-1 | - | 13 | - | TGCAGCGTTGTGAGTCAGGGCAACACTGGAGCTTTCTTT | CSVVSQGNTGAFF
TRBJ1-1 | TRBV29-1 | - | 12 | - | TGCAGCGTCTCGAGGACGAACACTGAAGCTTTCTTT | CSVSRTNTEAFF
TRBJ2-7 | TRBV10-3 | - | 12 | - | TGTGCCATCGGCCAGGCCTCCTACGAGCAGTACTTC | CAIGQASYEQYF
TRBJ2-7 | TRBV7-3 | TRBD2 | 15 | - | TGTGCCAGCAGCTTAGTAGCGGGAGTTTCAGCTGAGCAGTACTTC | CASSLVAGVSAEQYF
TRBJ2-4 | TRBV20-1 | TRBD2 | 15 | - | TGCAGTGCTAGAGGGGTCGCGGGAGTGGAAAACATTCAGTACTTC | CSARGVAGVENIQYF
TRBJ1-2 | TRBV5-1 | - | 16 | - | TGCGCCAGCAGCTTTTATACGGGGCTTCCCGAGCGGGGCTACACCTTC | CASSFYTGLPERGYTF
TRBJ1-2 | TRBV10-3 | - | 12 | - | TGTGCCACCGCTGGGGGGCTTGGCGGCTACACCTTC | CATAGGLGGYTF
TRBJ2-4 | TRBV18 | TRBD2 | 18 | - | TGTGCCAGCTCACTAAACCGGGCCAGCGGGGCTTCCAAAAACATTCAGTACTTC | CASSLNRASGASKNIQYF
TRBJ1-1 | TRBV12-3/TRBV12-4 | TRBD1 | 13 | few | TGTGCCAGCAGTTTCGGGACAGCTACTGAAGCTTTCTTT | CASSFGTATEAFF
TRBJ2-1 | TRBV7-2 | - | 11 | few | TGTGCCAGCAAAAGGGGGGGTGAGCAGTTCTTC | CASKRGGEQFF
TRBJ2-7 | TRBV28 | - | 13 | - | TGTGCCAGCAGTTCAGGACAGCTCTACGAGCAGTACTTC | CASSSGQLYEQYF
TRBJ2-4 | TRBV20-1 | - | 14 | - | TGCAGTGCTAGAGACGCTTCTAGCAAAAACATTCAGTACTTC | CSARDASSKNIQYF
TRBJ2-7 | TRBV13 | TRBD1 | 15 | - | TGTGCCAGCAGCCTCAATGGACAGGGGACCTACGAGCAGTACTTC | CASSLNGQGTYEQYF
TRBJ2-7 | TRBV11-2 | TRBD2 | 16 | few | TGTGCCAGCAGCCAATCGGTGGGACTAGCGTCCTACGAGCAGTACTTC | CASSQSVGLASYEQYF
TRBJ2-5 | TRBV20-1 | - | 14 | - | TGCAGTGCTAGCAGGGAAGGGTACCAAGAGACCCAGTACTTC | CSASREGYQETQYF
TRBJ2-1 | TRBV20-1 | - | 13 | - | TGCAGTGCTAGATGGTCAGGTGACAATGAGCAGTTCTTC | CSARWSGDNEQFF
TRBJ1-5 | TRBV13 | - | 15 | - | TGTGCCAGCAGCCCGCGCTGGGACCGTACTCAGCCCCAGCATTTT | CASSPRWDRTQPQHF
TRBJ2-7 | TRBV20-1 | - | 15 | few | TGCAGTGCTAGAGAGGGTAGCAGTTTCGCCTACGAGCAGTACTTC | CSAREGSSFAYEQYF
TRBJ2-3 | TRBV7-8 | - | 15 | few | TGTGCCAGCAGCTCCCCCCTAGTAGGCACAGATACGCAGTATTTT | CASSSPLVGTDTQYF
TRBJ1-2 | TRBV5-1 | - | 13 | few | TGCGCCAGCAGCCCGCTAATTAAGATTGGCTACACCTTC | CASSPLIKIGYTF
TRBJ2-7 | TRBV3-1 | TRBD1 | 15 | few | TGTGCCAGCAGCCTTGCCGGGACAGGGCAAGACGAGCAGTACTTC | CASSLAGTGQDEQYF
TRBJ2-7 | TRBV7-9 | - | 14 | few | TGTGCCAGCAGCTCCGGACAGCAACCCTACGAGCAGTACTTC | CASSSGQQPYEQYF
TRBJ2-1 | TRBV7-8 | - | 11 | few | TGTGCCAGCATCCTATCGGATGAGCAGTTCTTC | CASILSDEQFF
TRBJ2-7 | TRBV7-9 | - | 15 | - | TGTGCCAGCAAATCCACAAACAGGGCCTCCGACGAGCAGTACTTC | CASKSTNRASDEQYF